This T cell receptor beta chain was retrieved from a study of T-cell reconstitution after alpha-beta-depleted transplantation in children. Unique molecular identifiers were used in preparing the TCRbeta library. TCRdb independently ran MiXCR on the PCR reads; one entry per CDR3 protein. The data contain 250,000 to 400,000 distinct CDR3 sequences, 20% to 30% of them singletons. The CDR3 is made up of 15 amino acids. Trimming cost V 1 base and J 6 bases; bases outside gene matches: 8. Germline CDR1 and CDR2: SGDLS and YYNGEE. J is TRBJ2-7 and V is TRBV9; TRBD1 matches at 9 bases. The source was PBMCs, mostly from graft donor cells, collected 180 days after TCRalphabeta/CD19-depleted stem cell transplant. This sequence originates from a male patient aged 10-17 years who had a stem cell transplant for acute lymphoblastic leukemia, so the T cells may come from the graft donor. Here the CDR3 reads CASSVTGQGWSEQYF. CDR3 DNA: TGTGCCAGCAGCGTAACGGGACAGGGCTGGAGCGAGCAGTACTTC.